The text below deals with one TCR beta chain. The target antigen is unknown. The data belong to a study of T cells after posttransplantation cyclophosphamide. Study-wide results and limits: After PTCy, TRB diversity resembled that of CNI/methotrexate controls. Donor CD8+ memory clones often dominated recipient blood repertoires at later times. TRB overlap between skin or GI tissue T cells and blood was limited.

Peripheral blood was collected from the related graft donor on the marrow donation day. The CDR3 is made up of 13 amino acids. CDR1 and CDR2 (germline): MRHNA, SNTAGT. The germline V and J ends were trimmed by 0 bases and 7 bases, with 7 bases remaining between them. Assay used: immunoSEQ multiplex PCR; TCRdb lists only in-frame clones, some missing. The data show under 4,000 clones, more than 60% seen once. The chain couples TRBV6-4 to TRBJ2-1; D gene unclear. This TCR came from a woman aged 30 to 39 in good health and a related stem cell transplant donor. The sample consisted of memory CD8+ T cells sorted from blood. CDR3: CASSDSTENEQFF. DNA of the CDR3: TGTGCCAGCAGTGACTCGACGGAGAATGAGCAGTTCTTC.